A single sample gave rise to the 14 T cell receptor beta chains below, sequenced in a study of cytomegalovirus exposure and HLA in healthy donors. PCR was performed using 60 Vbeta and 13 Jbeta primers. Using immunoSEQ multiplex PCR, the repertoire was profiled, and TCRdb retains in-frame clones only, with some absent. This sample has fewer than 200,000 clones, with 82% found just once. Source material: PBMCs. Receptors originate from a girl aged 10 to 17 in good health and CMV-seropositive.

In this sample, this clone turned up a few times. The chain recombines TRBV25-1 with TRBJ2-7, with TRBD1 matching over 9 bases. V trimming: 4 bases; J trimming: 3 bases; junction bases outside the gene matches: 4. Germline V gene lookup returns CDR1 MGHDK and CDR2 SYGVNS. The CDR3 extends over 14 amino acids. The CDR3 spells CASSGKTGGYEQYF. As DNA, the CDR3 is TGTGCCAGCAGTGGAAAGACAGGGGGCTACGAGCAGTACTTC.

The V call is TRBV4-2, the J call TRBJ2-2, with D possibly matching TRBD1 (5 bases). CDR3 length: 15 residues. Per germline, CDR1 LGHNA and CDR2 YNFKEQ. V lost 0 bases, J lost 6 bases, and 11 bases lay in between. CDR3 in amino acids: CASSQEGVGAGELFF. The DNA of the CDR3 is TGTGCCAGCAGCCAAGAAGGGGTAGGCGCCGGGGAGCTGTTTTTT.

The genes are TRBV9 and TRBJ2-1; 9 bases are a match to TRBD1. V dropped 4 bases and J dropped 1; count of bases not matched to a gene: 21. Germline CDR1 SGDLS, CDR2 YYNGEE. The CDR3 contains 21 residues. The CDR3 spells CASSQMAPGQGFRWSYNEQFF. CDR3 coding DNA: TGTGCCAGCAGCCAGATGGCCCCGGGACAGGGTTTTCGGTGGTCCTACAATGAGCAGTTCTTC.

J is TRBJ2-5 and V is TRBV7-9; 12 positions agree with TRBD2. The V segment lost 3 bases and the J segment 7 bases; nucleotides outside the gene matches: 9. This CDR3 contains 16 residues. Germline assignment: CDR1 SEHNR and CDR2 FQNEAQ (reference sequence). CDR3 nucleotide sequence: TGTGCCAGCAGCTTGCTAGCGGGGGGGCTAGCGGGGACCCAGTACTTC. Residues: CASSLLAGGLAGTQYF.

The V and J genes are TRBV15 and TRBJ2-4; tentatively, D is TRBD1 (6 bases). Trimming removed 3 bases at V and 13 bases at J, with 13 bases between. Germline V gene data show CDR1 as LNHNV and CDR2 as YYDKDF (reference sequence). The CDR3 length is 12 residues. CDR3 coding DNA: TGTGCCACCAGCAGGGGGGACACCACACAGTACTTC. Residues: CATSRGDTTQYF. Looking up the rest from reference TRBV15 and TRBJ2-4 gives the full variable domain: DAMVIQNPRYQVTQFGKPVTLSCSQTLNHNVMYWYQQKSSQAPKLLFHYYDKDFNNEADTPDNFQSRRPNTSFCFLDIRSPGLGDTAMYLCATSRGDTTQYFGAGTRLSVL.

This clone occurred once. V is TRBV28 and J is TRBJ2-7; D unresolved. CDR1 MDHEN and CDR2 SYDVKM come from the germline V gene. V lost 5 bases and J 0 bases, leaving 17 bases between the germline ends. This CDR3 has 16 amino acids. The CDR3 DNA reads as TGTGCCAGCAGTAGCTCTGACAACCCGAGCTCCTACGAGCAGTACTTC. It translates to CASSSSDNPSSYEQYF.

CDR3 loop: CASTDRLSYEQYF. The DNA of the CDR3 is TGTGCCAGTACGGACAGGCTCTCCTACGAGCAGTACTTC. The chain has TRBV2 and TRBJ2-7; TRBD1 agrees at 7 bases. The ends lost 9 bases at V and 0 bases at J; junction bases unmatched: 5. CDR1 is SNHLY and CDR2 is FYNNEI in the germline V gene. CDR3 length: 13 amino acids.

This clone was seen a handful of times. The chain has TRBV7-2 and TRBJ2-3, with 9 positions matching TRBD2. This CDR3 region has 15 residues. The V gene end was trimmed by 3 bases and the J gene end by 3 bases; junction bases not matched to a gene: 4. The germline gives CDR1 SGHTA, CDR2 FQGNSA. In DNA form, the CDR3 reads TGTGCCAGCAGCTTGGGACTAGCTAATACAGATACGCAGTATTTT. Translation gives CASSLGLANTDTQYF.

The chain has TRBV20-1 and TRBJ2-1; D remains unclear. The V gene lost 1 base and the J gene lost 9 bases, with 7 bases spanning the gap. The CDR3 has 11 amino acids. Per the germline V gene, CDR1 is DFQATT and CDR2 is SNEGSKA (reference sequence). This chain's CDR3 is CSARGSGEQFF. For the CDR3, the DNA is TGCAGTGCTAGAGGGTCGGGTGAGCAGTTCTTC.

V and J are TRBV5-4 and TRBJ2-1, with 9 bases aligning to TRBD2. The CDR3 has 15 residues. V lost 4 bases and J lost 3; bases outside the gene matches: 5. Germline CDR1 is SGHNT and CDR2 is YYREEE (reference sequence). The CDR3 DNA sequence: TGTGCCAGCAGCCCCGGGACTAGCATCTACAATGAGCAGTTCTTC. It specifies CASSPGTSIYNEQFF.

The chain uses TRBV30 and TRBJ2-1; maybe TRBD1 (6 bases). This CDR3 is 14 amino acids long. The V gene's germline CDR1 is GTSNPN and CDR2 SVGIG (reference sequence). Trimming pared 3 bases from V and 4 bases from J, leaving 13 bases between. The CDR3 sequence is CAWRARGTYNEQFF. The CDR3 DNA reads TGTGCCTGGAGAGCCAGGGGAACATACAATGAGCAGTTCTTC.

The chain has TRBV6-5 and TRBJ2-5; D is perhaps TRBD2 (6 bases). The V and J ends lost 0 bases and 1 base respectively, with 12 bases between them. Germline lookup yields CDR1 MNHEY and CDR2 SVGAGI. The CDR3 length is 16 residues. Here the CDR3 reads CASSYSTGSSQETQYF. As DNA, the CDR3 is TGTGCCAGCAGTTACTCGACCGGGAGTAGCCAAGAGACCCAGTACTTC.

The chain's CDR3 is CASSYRSVDPGELFF. CDR3 DNA sequence: TGTGCCAGCAGTTACCGGTCGGTAGATCCCGGGGAGCTGTTTTTT. The chain couples TRBV6-5 to TRBJ2-2; no clear D. This CDR3 spans 15 amino acids. The germline V gene encodes CDR1 MNHEY and CDR2 SVGAGI. Trimming took off 2 bases at V and 6 bases at J, with 13 bases between the two ends.

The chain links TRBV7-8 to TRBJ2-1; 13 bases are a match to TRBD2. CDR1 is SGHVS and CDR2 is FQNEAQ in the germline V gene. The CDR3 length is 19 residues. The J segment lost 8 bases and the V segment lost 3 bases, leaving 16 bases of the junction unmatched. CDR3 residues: CASSFGSVGGLAGTYEQFF. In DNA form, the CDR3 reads TGTGCCAGCAGCTTCGGCTCGGTTGGGGGACTAGCGGGAACATATGAGCAGTTCTTC.